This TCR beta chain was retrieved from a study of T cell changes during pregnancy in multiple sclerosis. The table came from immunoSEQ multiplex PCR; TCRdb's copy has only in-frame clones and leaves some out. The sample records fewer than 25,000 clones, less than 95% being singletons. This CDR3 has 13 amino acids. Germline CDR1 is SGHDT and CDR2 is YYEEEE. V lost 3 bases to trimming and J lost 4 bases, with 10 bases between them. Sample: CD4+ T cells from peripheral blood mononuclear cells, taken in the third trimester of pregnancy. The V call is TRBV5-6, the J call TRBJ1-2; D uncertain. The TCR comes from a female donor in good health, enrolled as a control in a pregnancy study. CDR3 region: CASSSPGGYGYTF. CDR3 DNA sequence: TGTGCCAGCAGCTCTCCCGGTGGCTATGGCTACACCTTC. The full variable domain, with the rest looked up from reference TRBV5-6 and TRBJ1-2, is DAGVTQSPTHLIKTRGQQVTLRCSPKSGHDTVSWYQQALGQGPQFIFQYYEEEERQRGNFPDRFSGHQFPNYSSELNVNALLLGDSALYLCASSSPGGYGYTFGSGTRLTVV.